Below are 19 T cell receptor beta chains sequenced from a single sample in a study of CD8 T cells in Susac syndrome. An amount of RNA that ranged from roughly 0.5 to 1 ug was reverse transcribed with random hexamers. One entry per CDR3 protein, called by TCRdb with MiXCR from the immunoSEQ multiplex PCR reads. The sample has a few hundred thousand distinct CDR3 sequences; approximately 95% are singletons. The specimen was CD4+ T cells from PBMCs. All receptors come from a human donor with multiple sclerosis.

Here the CDR3 DNA reads TGCAGCGTTGAAAGGATCCGGGGGAGAGAAGAGACCCAGTACTTC. This translates into CSVERIRGREETQYF. This sequence joins TRBV29-1 and TRBJ2-5; the D gene is possibly TRBD2 (6 bases). The CDR3 spans 15 residues. Germline lookup yields CDR1 SQVTM and CDR2 ANQGSEA. The V end was cut by 2 bases, the J end by 3 bases, with 16 bases between.

J is TRBJ1-1 and V is TRBV29-1; D is ambiguous. CDR3 length: 8 amino acids. Germline-derived CDR1 and CDR2 are SQVTM and ANQGSEA. The germline V and J ends were trimmed by 7 bases and 10 bases, with 7 bases remaining between them. CDR3 sequence: CSGGTAFF. The CDR3 nucleotides read TGCAGCGGAGGTACAGCTTTCTTT.

V usage is TRBV13 and J usage is TRBJ2-7; 7 bases are a match to TRBD1. The trim removed 5 bases at V and 3 bases at J, leaving 7 bases unmatched. The germline V gene has CDR1 PRHDT and CDR2 FYEKMQ (reference sequence). This CDR3 contains 14 residues. CDR3 region: CASSPQTGNYEQYF. In DNA form, the CDR3 reads TGTGCCAGCAGCCCTCAGACAGGGAACTACGAGCAGTACTTC.

This clonotype was seen once. The CDR3 region is CASSSGLAVHTDTQYF. The CDR3 DNA follows: TGCGCCAGCAGCTCGGGACTAGCGGTCCACACAGATACGCAGTATTTT. This rearrangement joins TRBV5-1 to TRBJ2-3, with TRBD2 matching over 11 bases. The CDR3 consists of 16 residues. The J segment lost 2 bases and the V segment lost 3 bases, leaving 5 bases of the junction unmatched. Germline loops: CDR1 SGHRS, CDR2 YFSETQ.

The V call is TRBV7-2, the J call TRBJ2-1, with a possible D match to TRBD2 (5 bases). CDR1 is SGHTA, CDR2 FQGNSA, per germline. The CDR3 runs 14 residues. The V gene lost 6 bases and the J gene lost 4 bases, with 13 bases spanning the gap. CDR3 bases: TGTGCCAGCAGACTCCGCCGGGGTTACAATGAGCAGTTCTTC. Protein: CASRLRRGYNEQFF.

This chain connects TRBV2 to TRBJ2-5; TRBD2 agrees at 7 bases. Per the germline V gene, CDR1 is SNHLY and CDR2 is FYNNEI. V shed 7 bases and J 5 bases; nucleotides not matched to a gene: 10. The CDR3 has 14 residues. The CDR3 sequence is CASTGGSVGETQYF. The CDR3 bases are TGTGCCAGCACCGGGGGGTCCGTCGGGGAGACCCAGTACTTC.

This clonotype appeared once. The chain joins TRBV29-1 to TRBJ1-1; 9 bases align to TRBD1. CDR3 length: 13 residues. Germline assignment: CDR1 SQVTM and CDR2 ANQGSEA. Germline trimming cut 7 bases from V and 3 bases from J; bases unmatched to any gene: 6. CDR3 amino acids: CSAGTGQYTEAFF. CDR3 DNA: TGCAGCGCCGGGACAGGGCAATACACTGAAGCTTTCTTT.

The gene calls are TRBV6-5 and TRBJ2-1; D may be TRBD1 or TRBD2 (5 bases each). This CDR3 region has 13 residues. V dropped 2 bases and J dropped 9 bases, with 11 bases sitting between them. The germline CDR1 and CDR2 sequences are MNHEY and SVGAGI. CDR3 amino acids: CASSYPGLGEQFF. The CDR3 DNA follows: TGTGCCAGCAGTTACCCGGGGCTCGGTGAGCAGTTCTTC.

In this sample, this clonotype turned up a few times. The chain has TRBV28 and TRBJ1-2; the D gene is possibly TRBD1 (5 bases). Germline loops: CDR1 MDHEN, CDR2 SYDVKM. The CDR3 has 13 residues. The V gene lost 6 bases and the J gene lost 4 bases, with 12 bases spanning the gap. For the CDR3, the DNA is TGTGCCAGCAGGGGCGACAGCAGCTATGGCTACACCTTC. This sequence encodes CASRGDSSYGYTF.

V usage is TRBV14 and J usage is TRBJ1-2, with no clear D. V lost 1 base, J lost 10 bases, and 13 bases lay in between. The CDR3 is made up of 13 amino acids. Germline V gene sequence: CDR1 SGHDN, CDR2 FVKESK. CDR3 sequence: CASSQVGAGAYTF. For the CDR3, the DNA is TGTGCCAGCAGCCAAGTTGGCGCAGGAGCCTACACCTTC. The full variable domain, in which reference TRBV14 and TRBJ1-2 provide the parts outside the CDR3, is EAGVTQFPSHSVIEKGQTVTLRCDPISGHDNLYWYRRVMGKEIKFLLHFVKESKQDESGMPNNRFLAERTGGTYSTLKVQPAELEDSGVYFCASSQVGAGAYTFGSGTRLTVV.

The V and J genes are TRBV30 and TRBJ2-3; TRBD2 matches 11 bases. From germline, CDR1 is GTSNPN and CDR2 SVGIG (reference sequence). With V trimmed by 2 bases and J by 6 bases, 4 bases remained unmatched. There are 14 residues in the CDR3. The CDR3 nucleotides read TGTGCCTGGAGTCTAGCGGGAGGAGGGGATACGCAGTATTTT. This encodes CAWSLAGGGDTQYF.

The rearrangement uses TRBV5-6 and TRBJ2-3; D is perhaps TRBD1 or TRBD2 (5 bases each). V lost 0 bases to trimming and J lost 2 bases, with 10 bases between them. CDR1 and CDR2 (germline): SGHDT, YYEEEE. The CDR3 spans 15 residues. The CDR3 region is CASSLAGTNTDTQYF. CDR3 DNA: TGTGCCAGCAGCTTGGCCGGGACCAACACAGATACGCAGTATTTT.

V and J are TRBV7-9 and TRBJ2-6; 7 positions agree with TRBD1. The trim removed 2 bases at V and 0 bases at J, leaving 7 bases unmatched. Germline CDR1 SEHNR, CDR2 FQNEAQ (reference sequence). The length of the CDR3 is 18 residues. DNA of the CDR3: TGTGCCAGCAGCTTACGGGACAGCAAAAACTCTGGGGCCAACGTCCTGACTTTC. Protein product: CASSLRDSKNSGANVLTF.

This chain connects TRBV2 to TRBJ2-7; weak D call: TRBD1 (6 bases). CDR1 and CDR2 from the germline V gene are SNHLY and FYNNEI. The V end was cut by 4 bases, the J end by 12 bases, with 19 bases between. This CDR3 comprises 13 residues. CDR3: CASSAQPDSSLYF. The CDR3 region has the DNA TGTGCCAGCAGTGCCCAACCGGACAGTTCTTTGTACTTC. Full variable domain (remainder filled in from reference TRBV2 and TRBJ2-7): EPEVTQTPSHQVTQMGQEVILRCVPISNHLYFYWYRQILGQKVEFLVSFYNNEISEKSEIFDDQFSVERPDGSNFTLKIRSTKLEDSAMYFCASSAQPDSSLYFGPGTRLTVT.

The rearrangement joins TRBV20-1 to TRBJ2-4; D gene unclear. CDR1 and CDR2 (germline): DFQATT, SNEGSKA (reference sequence). V was cut by 3 bases and J by 0 bases, with 12 bases left in between. The CDR3 is 15 residues long. CDR3 in amino acids: CSARATLIAKNIQYF. The CDR3 DNA reads TGCAGTGCTAGGGCCACCCTGATAGCCAAAAACATTCAGTACTTC.

The chain uses TRBV3-1 and TRBJ1-1; D unclear. Germline CDR1 reads LGHDT; CDR2 reads YNNKEL (reference sequence). V shed 2 bases and J shed 4 bases, with 11 bases lying between them. The CDR3 length is 14 residues. CDR3 in amino acids: CASSQKYGGTEAFF. CDR3 coding DNA: TGTGCCAGCAGCCAAAAGTATGGCGGCACTGAAGCTTTCTTT.

The chain recombines TRBV18 with TRBJ2-1, with D perhaps matching TRBD2 (6 bases). CDR3 length: 15 amino acids. V was cut by 0 bases and J by 4 bases, with 10 bases left in between. Germline V gene lookup returns CDR1 KGHSH and CDR2 LQKENI. The CDR3 bases are TGTGCCAGCTCACCACCTAGCGGCTATTACAATGAGCAGTTCTTC. This translates into CASSPPSGYYNEQFF.

This clonotype was detected once. The chain couples TRBV20-1 to TRBJ2-3, with TRBD2 identical over 13 bases. Trimming took 6 bases from V and 5 from J; bases not matched to a gene: 8. The germline V gene has CDR1 DFQATT and CDR2 SNEGSKA (reference sequence). The CDR3 runs to 15 residues. CDR3 region: CSAPRLAGGVDTQYF. The CDR3 nucleotides are TGCAGTGCCCCGAGACTAGCGGGAGGTGTAGATACGCAGTATTTT.

V and J are TRBV18 and TRBJ1-1; a possible D gene is TRBD1 (5 bases). This CDR3 has 16 residues. CDR1 and CDR2 from the germline V gene are KGHSH and LQKENI. Trimming removed 2 bases from V and 0 bases from J, with 13 bases in between. The CDR3 here is CASSPRGVGMNTEAFF. The CDR3, as DNA: TGTGCCAGCTCACCAAGGGGAGTGGGGATGAACACTGAAGCTTTCTTT. Drawing the rest from reference TRBV18 and TRBJ1-1, the complete variable domain is NAGVMQNPRHLVRRRGQEARLRCSPMKGHSHVYWYRQLPEEGLKFMVYLQKENIIDESGMPKERFSAEFPKEGPSILRIQQVVRGDSAAYFCASSPRGVGMNTEAFFGQGTRLTVV.